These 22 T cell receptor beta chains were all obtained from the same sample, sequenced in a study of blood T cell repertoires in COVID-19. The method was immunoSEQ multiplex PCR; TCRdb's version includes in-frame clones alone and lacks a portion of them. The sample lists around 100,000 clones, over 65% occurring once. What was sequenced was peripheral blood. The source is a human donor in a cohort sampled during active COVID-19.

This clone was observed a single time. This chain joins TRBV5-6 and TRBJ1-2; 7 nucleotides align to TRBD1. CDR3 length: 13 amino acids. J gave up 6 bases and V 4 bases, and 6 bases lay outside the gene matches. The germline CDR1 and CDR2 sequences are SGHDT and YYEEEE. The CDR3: CASSPTGTNGYTF. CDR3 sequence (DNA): TGTGCCAGCAGCCCGACAGGGACGAATGGCTACACCTTC. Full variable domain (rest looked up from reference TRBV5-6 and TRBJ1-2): DAGVTQSPTHLIKTRGQQVTLRCSPKSGHDTVSWYQQALGQGPQFIFQYYEEEERQRGNFPDRFSGHQFPNYSSELNVNALLLGDSALYLCASSPTGTNGYTFGSGTRLTVV.

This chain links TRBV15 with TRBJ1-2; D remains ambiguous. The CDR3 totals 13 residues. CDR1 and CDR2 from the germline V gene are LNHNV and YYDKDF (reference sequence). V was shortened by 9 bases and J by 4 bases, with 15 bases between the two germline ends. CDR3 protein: CATSLSGSYGYTF. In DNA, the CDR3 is TGTGCCACTAGCCTCTCGGGTTCCTATGGCTACACCTTC.

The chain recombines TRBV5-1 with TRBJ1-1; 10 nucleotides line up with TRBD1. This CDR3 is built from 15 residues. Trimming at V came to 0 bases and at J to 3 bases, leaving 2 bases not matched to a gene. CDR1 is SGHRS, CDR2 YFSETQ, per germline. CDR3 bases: TGCGCCAGCAGCTTGGAGACAGGGGGCCACACTGAAGCTTTCTTT. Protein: CASSLETGGHTEAFF.

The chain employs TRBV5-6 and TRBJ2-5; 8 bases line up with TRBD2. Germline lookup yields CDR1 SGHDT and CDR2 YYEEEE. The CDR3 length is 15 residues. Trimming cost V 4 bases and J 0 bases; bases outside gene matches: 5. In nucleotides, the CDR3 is TGTGCCAGCAGCCTATACGGGGGGGACCAAGAGACCCAGTACTTC. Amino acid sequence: CASSLYGGDQETQYF.

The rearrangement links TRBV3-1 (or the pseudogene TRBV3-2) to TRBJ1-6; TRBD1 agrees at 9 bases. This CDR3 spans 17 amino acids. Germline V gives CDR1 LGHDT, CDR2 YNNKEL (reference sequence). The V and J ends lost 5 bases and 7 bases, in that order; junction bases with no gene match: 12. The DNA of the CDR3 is TGTGCCAGCAGCAAACGAGCCGGGACAGGGCTAAATTCACCCCTCCACTTT. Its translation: CASSKRAGTGLNSPLHF.

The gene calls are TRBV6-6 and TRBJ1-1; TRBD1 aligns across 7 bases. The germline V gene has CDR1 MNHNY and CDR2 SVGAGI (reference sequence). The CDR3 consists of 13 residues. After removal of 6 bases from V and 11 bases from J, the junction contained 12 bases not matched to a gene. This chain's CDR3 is CASRPDRPPPAFF. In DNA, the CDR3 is TGTGCCAGCAGACCGGACAGGCCCCCCCCGGCTTTCTTT.

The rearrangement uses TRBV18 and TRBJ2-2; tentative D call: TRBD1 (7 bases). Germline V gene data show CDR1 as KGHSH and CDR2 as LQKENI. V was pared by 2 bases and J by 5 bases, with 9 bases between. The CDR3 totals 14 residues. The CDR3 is CASSPAGGTGELFF. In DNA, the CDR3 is TGTGCCAGCTCACCAGCAGGGGGGACCGGGGAGCTGTTTTTT. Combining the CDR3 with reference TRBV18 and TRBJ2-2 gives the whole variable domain NAGVMQNPRHLVRRRGQEARLRCSPMKGHSHVYWYRQLPEEGLKFMVYLQKENIIDESGMPKERFSAEFPKEGPSILRIQQVVRGDSAAYFCASSPAGGTGELFFGEGSRLTVL.

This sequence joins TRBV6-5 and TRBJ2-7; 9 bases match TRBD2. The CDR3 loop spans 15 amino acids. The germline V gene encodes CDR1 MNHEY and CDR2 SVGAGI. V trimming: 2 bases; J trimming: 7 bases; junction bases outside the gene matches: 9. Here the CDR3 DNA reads TGTGCCAGCAGTTACGTAGCGGGGGTGGCGAAAGAGCAGTACTTC. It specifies CASSYVAGVAKEQYF.

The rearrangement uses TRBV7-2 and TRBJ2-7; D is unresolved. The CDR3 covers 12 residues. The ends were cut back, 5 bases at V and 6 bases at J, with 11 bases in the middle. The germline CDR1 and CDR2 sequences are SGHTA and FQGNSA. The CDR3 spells CASSGPGVEQYF. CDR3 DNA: TGTGCCAGCAGCGGTCCAGGTGTCGAGCAGTACTTC.

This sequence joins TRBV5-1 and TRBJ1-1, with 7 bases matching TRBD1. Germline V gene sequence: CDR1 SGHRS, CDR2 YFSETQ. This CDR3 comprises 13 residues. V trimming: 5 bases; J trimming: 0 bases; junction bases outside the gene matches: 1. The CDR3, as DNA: TGCGCCAGCAGGACAGGGATGAACACTGAAGCTTTCTTT. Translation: CASRTGMNTEAFF.

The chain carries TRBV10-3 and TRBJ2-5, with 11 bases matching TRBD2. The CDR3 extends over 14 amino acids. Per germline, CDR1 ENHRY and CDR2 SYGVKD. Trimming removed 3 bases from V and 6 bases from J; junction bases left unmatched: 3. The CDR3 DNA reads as TGTGCCATCAGTGACCTAGCGGGGGGAAAGACCCAGTACTTC. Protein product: CAISDLAGGKTQYF.

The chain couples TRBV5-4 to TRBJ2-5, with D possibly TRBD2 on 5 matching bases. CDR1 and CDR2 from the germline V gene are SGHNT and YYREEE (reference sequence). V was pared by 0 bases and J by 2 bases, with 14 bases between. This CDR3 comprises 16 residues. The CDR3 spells CASSLARTRGQETQYF. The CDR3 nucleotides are TGTGCCAGCAGCTTGGCGAGGACCCGCGGGCAAGAGACCCAGTACTTC.

The CDR3 DNA reads TGTGCCAGTAGCGAGCGATCCGGAAACTATGGCTACACCTTC. Amino acid sequence: CASSERSGNYGYTF. J is TRBJ1-2 and V is TRBV19; no clear D. Germline-derived CDR1 and CDR2 are LNHDA and SQIVND (reference sequence). Trimming removed 6 bases at V and 2 bases at J, with 13 bases between. The CDR3 length is 14 residues.

CDR3 in amino acids: CASSQELNTEAFF. The CDR3 DNA sequence: TGTGCCAGCAGCCAAGAGTTAAACACTGAAGCTTTCTTT. This chain connects TRBV3-1 (or the pseudogene TRBV3-2) to TRBJ1-1; no definite D call. V gave up 0 bases and J gave up 2 bases, with 4 bases separating them. There are 13 residues in the CDR3. Germline assignment: CDR1 LGHDT and CDR2 YNNKEL (reference sequence).

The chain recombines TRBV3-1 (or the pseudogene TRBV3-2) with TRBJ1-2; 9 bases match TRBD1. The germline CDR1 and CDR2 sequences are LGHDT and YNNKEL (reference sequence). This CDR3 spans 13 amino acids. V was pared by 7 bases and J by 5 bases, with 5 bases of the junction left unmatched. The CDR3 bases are TGTGCCAGCACGGGACAGGGCTATTATGGCTACACCTTC. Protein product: CASTGQGYYGYTF.

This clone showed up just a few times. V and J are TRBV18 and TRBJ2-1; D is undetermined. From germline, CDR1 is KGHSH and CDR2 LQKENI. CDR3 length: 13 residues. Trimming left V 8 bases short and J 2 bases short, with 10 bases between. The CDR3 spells CASAEPTYNEQFF. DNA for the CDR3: TGTGCCAGCGCGGAGCCCACCTACAATGAGCAGTTCTTC.

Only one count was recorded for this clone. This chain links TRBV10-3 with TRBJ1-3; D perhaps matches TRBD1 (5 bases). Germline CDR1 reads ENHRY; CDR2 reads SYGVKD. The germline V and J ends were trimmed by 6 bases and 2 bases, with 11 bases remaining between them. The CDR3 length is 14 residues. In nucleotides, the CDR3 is TGTGCCATCAGAGGGGATGCCCCTGGAAACACCATATATTTT. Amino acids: CAIRGDAPGNTIYF.

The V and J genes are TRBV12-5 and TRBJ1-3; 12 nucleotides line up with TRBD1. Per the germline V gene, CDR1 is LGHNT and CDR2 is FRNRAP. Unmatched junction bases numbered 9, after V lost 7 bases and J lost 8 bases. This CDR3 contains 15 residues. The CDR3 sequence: CASAEGQGALDTIYF. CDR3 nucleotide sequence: TGTGCTAGTGCCGAGGGACAGGGGGCCTTGGACACCATATATTTT.

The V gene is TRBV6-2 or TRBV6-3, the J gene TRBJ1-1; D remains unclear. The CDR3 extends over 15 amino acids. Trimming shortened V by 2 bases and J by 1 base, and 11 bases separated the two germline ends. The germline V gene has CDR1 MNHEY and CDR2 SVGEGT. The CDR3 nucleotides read TGTGCCAGCAGTTACCCCCGAGCTTGGAACACTGAAGCTTTCTTT. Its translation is CASSYPRAWNTEAFF.

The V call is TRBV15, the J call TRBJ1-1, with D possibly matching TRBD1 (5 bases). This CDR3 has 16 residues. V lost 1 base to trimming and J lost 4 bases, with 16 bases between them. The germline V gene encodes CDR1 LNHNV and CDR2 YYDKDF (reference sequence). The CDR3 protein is CATSRGSFQGGTEAFF. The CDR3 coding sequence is TGTGCCACCAGCAGAGGTTCCTTTCAGGGTGGCACTGAAGCTTTCTTT.

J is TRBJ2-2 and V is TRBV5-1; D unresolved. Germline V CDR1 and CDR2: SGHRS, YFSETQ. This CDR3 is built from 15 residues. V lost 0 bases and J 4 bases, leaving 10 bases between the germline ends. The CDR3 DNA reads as TGCGCCAGCAGCTTGGCGGCAGGTGGCACCGGGGAGCTGTTTTTT. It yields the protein CASSLAAGGTGELFF.

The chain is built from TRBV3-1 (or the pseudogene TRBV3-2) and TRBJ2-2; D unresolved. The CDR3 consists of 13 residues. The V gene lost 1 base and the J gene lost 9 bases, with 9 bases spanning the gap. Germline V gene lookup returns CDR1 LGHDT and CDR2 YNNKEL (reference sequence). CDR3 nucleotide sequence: TGTGCCAGCAGCCAAGGAGGCCTTAGGGAGCTGTTTTTT. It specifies CASSQGGLRELFF.